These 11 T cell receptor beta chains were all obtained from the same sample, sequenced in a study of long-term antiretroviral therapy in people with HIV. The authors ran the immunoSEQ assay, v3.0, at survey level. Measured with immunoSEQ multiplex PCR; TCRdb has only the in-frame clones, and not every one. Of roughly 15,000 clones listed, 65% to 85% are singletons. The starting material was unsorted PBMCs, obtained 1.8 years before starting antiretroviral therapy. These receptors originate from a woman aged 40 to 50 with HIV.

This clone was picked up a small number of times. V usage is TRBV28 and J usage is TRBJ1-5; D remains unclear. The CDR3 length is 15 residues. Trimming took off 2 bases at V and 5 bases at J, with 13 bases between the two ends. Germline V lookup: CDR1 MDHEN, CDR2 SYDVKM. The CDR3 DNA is TGTGCCAGCAGTTTAGGTGTGGCGAGCGATCAGCCCCAGCATTTT. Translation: CASSLGVASDQPQHF. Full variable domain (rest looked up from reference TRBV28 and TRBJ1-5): DVKVTQSSRYLVKRTGEKVFLECVQDMDHENMFWYRQDPGLGLRLIYFSYDVKMKEKGDIPEGYSVSREKKERFSLILESASTNQTSMYLCASSLGVASDQPQHFGDGTRLSIL.

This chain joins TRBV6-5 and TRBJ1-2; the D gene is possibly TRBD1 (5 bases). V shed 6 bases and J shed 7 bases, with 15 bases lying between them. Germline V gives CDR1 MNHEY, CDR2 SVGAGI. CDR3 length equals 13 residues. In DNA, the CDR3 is TGTGCCAGCAGAACTGGGGGAACGGGTGGCTACACCTTC. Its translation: CASRTGGTGGYTF.

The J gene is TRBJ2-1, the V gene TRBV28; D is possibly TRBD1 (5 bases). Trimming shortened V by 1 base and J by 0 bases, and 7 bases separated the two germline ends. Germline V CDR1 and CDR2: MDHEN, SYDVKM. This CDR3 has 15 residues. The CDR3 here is CASSLSDSSYNEQFF. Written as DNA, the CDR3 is TGTGCCAGCAGTTTATCAGACAGCTCCTACAATGAGCAGTTCTTC.

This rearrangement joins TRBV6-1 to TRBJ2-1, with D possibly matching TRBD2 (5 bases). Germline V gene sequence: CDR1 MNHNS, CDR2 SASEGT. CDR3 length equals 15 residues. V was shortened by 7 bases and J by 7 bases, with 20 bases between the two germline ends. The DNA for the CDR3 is TGTGCCAGCAACGGTTTCTTAGCGCCCTCGAATGAGCAGTTCTTC. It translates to CASNGFLAPSNEQFF.

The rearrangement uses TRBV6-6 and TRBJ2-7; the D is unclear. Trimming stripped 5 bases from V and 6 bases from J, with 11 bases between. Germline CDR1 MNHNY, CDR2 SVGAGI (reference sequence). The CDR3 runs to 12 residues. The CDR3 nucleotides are TGTGCCAGCAGTCCCCCAGCGAGCGAGCAGTACTTC. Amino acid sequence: CASSPPASEQYF.

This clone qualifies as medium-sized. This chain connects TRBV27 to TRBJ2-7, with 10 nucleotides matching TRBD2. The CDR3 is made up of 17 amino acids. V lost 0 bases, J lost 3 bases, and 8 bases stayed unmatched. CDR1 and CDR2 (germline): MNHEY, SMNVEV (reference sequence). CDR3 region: CASSLSSPASGSYEQYF. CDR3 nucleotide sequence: TGTGCCAGCAGTTTATCCTCGCCAGCTAGCGGGAGCTACGAGCAGTACTTC.

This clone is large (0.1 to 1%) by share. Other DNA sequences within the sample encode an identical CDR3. The CDR3 coding sequence is TGTGCCAGCAGTTACTCGCTAGCGGAGTACGAGCAGTACTTC. Its translation: CASSYSLAEYEQYF. This chain joins TRBV6-5 and TRBJ2-7; 7 nucleotides align to TRBD2. The germline V gene has CDR1 MNHEY and CDR2 SVGAGI. There are 14 residues in the CDR3. The junction had 3 bases not matched to a gene; V was cut back by 0 bases and J by 4 bases.

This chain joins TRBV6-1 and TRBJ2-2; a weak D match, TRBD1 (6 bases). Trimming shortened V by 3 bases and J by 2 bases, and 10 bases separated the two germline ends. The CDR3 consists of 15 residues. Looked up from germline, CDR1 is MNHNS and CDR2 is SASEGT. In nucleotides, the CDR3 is TGTGCCAGCAGTGAGCCGGGACACAACACCGGGGAGCTGTTTTTT. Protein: CASSEPGHNTGELFF.

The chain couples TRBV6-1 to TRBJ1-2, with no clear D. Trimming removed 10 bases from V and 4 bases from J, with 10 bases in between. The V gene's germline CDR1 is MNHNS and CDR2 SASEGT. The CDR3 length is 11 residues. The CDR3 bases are TGTGCCACGCGAACTACCTATGGCTACACCTTC. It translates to CATRTTYGYTF.

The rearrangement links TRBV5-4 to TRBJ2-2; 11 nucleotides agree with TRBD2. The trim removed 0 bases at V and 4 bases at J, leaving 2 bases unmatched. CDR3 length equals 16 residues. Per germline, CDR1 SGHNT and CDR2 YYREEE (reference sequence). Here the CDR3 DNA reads TGTGCCAGCAGCTTGGGCCTAGCGGGGGGCACCGGGGAGCTGTTTTTT. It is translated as CASSLGLAGGTGELFF.

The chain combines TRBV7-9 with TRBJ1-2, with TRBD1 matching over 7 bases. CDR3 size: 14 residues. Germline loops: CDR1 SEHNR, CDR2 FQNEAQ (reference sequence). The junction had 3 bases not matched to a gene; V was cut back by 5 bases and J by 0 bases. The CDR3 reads CASSIRGTNYGYTF. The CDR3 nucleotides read TGTGCCAGCAGCATCAGGGGGACTAACTATGGCTACACCTTC.